Following are 12 T cell receptor beta chains from one sample sequenced in a study of beta chain features in type 1 diabetes. Study-wide results and caveats: A moderate, significant TCRB CDR3 shortening appeared in type 1 diabetes across four CD4+ subsets.

Expressed TCRB transcripts were sequenced because the isolated RNA had all been reverse transcribed beforehand. Libraries were prepared by immunoSEQ multiplex PCR; TCRdb keeps only in-frame clonotypes and omits some of them. The repertoire holds 52,000 or so clones, with roughly 50% as singletons. Their antigens remain unidentified. The sequencing input was Tregs from blood. The receptors originated from a woman aged 40 to 50 with type 1 diabetes.

The chain joins TRBV21-1 to TRBJ2-1; the table's TRBD2 call for D was not verified on the DNA. TRBV21-1 is annotated as a pseudogene. The CDR3 extends over 16 amino acids. This CDR3 reads CASSSTEGGGADEQFF. Here the CDR3 DNA reads TGTGCCAGCAGCTCTACGGAGGGCGGGGGGGCGGATGAGCAGTTCTTC.

This clone was picked up a small number of times. The chain employs TRBV6-5 and TRBJ2-2; D not resolved. V was cut by 6 bases and J by 8 bases, with 7 bases left in between. The CDR3 sequence is 11 residues long. Germline V gives CDR1 MNHEY, CDR2 SVGAGI. CDR3 DNA sequence: TGTGCCAGCAGCAAAGCGGGGGAGCTGTTTTTT. Its protein product is CASSKAGELFF.

The V and J genes are TRBV10-3 and TRBJ1-1; weak D call: TRBD1 (5 bases). The V gene lost 11 bases and the J gene lost 1 base, with 11 bases spanning the gap. Germline CDR1 reads ENHRY; CDR2 reads SYGVKD. The CDR3 sequence is 12 residues long. The CDR3 DNA sequence: TGTGCCTATCGGGGGGGGAACACTGAAGCTTTCTTT. Translating it yields CAYRGGNTEAFF.

This clone was detected only once. The chain couples TRBV5-1 to TRBJ2-7; 9 bases agree with TRBD1. The length of the CDR3 is 14 residues. Germline CDR1 is SGHRS and CDR2 is YFSETQ. Trimming took 2 bases from V and 5 from J; bases not matched to a gene: 5. DNA of the CDR3: TGCGCCAGCAGCTTCCGGACAGGGGCGAACGAGCAGTACTTC. This gives the protein CASSFRTGANEQYF. The variable domain in full, completed from reference TRBV5-1 and TRBJ2-7, reads KAGVTQTPRYLIKTRGQQVTLSCSPISGHRSVSWYQQTPGQGLQFLFEYFSETQRNKGNFPGRFSGRQFSNSRSEMNVSTLELGDSALYLCASSFRTGANEQYFGPGTRLTVT.

The chain employs TRBV27 and TRBJ1-1; a possible D gene is TRBD1 (6 bases). The germline V and J ends were trimmed by 5 bases and 5 bases, with 21 bases remaining between them. CDR1 and CDR2 from the germline V gene are MNHEY and SMNVEV (reference sequence). This CDR3 has 16 amino acids. The CDR3 reads CASSVRTGIRLTEAFF. DNA for the CDR3: TGTGCCAGCAGTGTCAGAACAGGGATCCGGTTGACTGAAGCTTTCTTT.

The V and J genes are TRBV2 and TRBJ2-7; 9 nucleotides agree with TRBD2. CDR1 and CDR2 from the germline V gene are SNHLY and FYNNEI. The CDR3 length is 15 residues. J gave up 4 bases and V 6 bases, and 10 bases lay outside the gene matches. The CDR3 nucleotides read TGTGCCAGCAGGGACGGGGCGGGAGGGCCGTACGAGCAGTACTTC. Translating it yields CASRDGAGGPYEQYF.

This rearrangement joins TRBV18 to TRBJ1-5; 8 nucleotides match TRBD1. The CDR3 is 15 residues long. Trimming took 4 bases from V and 2 from J; bases not matched to a gene: 4. CDR1 and CDR2 (germline): KGHSH, LQKENI. The CDR3 region is CASSLQGAGNQPQHF. In DNA, the CDR3 is TGTGCCAGCTCACTGCAGGGGGCAGGCAATCAGCCCCAGCATTTT.

The genes are TRBV6-6 and TRBJ1-5, with a tentative D call TRBD1 (6 bases). Between the trimmed V and J ends, which lost 2 bases and 0 bases, there was a span of 8 bases. The CDR3 is made up of 15 amino acids. CDR1 is MNHNY, CDR2 SVGAGI, per germline (reference sequence). CDR3 region: CASSYDRYSNQPQHF. Written as DNA, the CDR3 is TGTGCCAGCAGTTACGACAGGTATAGCAATCAGCCCCAGCATTTT.

The chain has TRBV7-2 and TRBJ1-5; TRBD1 is a possible D gene (5 bases). Germline CDR1 is SGHTA and CDR2 is FQGNSA. The germline V and J ends were trimmed by 5 bases and 2 bases, with 16 bases remaining between them. This CDR3 comprises 16 residues. CDR3 coding DNA: TGTGCCAGCAGCCAAGGGGCAGGGCTGGGCAATCAGCCCCAGCATTTT. It yields the protein CASSQGAGLGNQPQHF.

This chain links TRBV7-2 with TRBJ1-1; no reliable D call. Germline V gene lookup returns CDR1 SGHTA and CDR2 FQGNSA. This CDR3 has 14 residues. Trimming shortened V by 5 bases and J by 1 base, and 11 bases separated the two germline ends. The CDR3 loop reads CASSTGQKNTEAFF. The DNA of the CDR3 is TGTGCCAGCAGCACGGGTCAAAAGAACACTGAAGCTTTCTTT.

This chain links TRBV5-1 with TRBJ1-6, with 8 bases lining up with TRBD1. The germline V gene encodes CDR1 SGHRS and CDR2 YFSETQ. Trimming at V came to 3 bases and at J to 0 bases, leaving 2 bases not matched to a gene. CDR3 length: 16 amino acids. CDR3 protein: CASSSQGVSYNSPLHF. In DNA form, the CDR3 reads TGCGCCAGCAGCTCACAGGGGGTCTCCTATAATTCACCCCTCCACTTT.

The V and J genes are TRBV4-3 and TRBJ1-5; a possible D gene is TRBD1 (5 bases). The germline V and J ends were trimmed by 4 bases and 2 bases, with 15 bases remaining between them. This CDR3 is built from 16 residues. Germline assignment: CDR1 LGHNA and CDR2 YSLEER. This chain's CDR3 is CASSPRQLGGNQPQHF. The CDR3 nucleotides are TGCGCCAGCAGCCCCCGACAGTTAGGAGGCAATCAGCCCCAGCATTTT.